Each of the 7 T cell receptor beta chains below was sequenced from the same sample in a study of blood T cell repertoires in COVID-19. Method: immunoSEQ multiplex PCR; TCRdb's copy keeps in-frame clones and lacks some. The sample yields about 170,000 clones, about four fifths seen once. Sequenced input: peripheral blood. Receptor source: an elderly woman with active or convalescent COVID-19.

This chain links TRBV5-4 with TRBJ1-1; 9 bases agree with TRBD1. This CDR3 is 14 amino acids long. The ends lost 4 bases at V and 4 bases at J; junction bases unmatched: 5. Germline V CDR1 and CDR2: SGHNT, YYREEE (reference sequence). The CDR3 DNA is TGTGCCAGCAGCCGGGGACAGGGCGCCACTGAAGCTTTCTTT. Protein sequence: CASSRGQGATEAFF.

The V gene is TRBV30, the J gene TRBJ1-6, with 7 bases aligning to TRBD1. V shed 2 bases, J shed 7 bases, and the junction held 5 bases outside the gene matches. Germline lookup yields CDR1 GTSNPN and CDR2 SVGIG (reference sequence). The CDR3 consists of 14 residues. CDR3: CAWSTGTANSPLHF. For the CDR3, the DNA is TGTGCCTGGAGTACCGGGACAGCAAATTCACCCCTCCACTTT.

The rearrangement links TRBV24-1 to TRBJ2-3, with 10 nucleotides matching TRBD1. The CDR3 is made up of 17 amino acids. Germline CDR1 reads KGHDR; CDR2 reads SFDVKD. V was clipped by 3 bases and J by 0 bases; unmatched bases: 5. The CDR3 DNA reads TGTGCCACCAGTGATCCCGGGACAGGGGAAAGCACAGATACGCAGTATTTT. It is translated as CATSDPGTGESTDTQYF.

CDR3 nucleotides: TGTGCCAGCAGTGATCAGGGATTCCCCAAAAACATTCAGTACTTC. Its protein product is CASSDQGFPKNIQYF. This chain links TRBV2 with TRBJ2-4; tentatively, D is TRBD1 (5 bases). V was trimmed by 3 bases and J by 2 bases, leaving 11 bases between them. Germline V gene lookup returns CDR1 SNHLY and CDR2 FYNNEI. The length of the CDR3 is 15 residues.

This clone has just one count. The rearrangement links TRBV5-1 to TRBJ2-1; 7 bases fit TRBD1. The CDR3 sequence is 20 residues long. The junction had 19 bases not matched to a gene; V was cut back by 4 bases and J by 0 bases. CDR1 is SGHRS, CDR2 YFSETQ, per germline. The CDR3 here is CASSPWWGQRNPSSYNEQFF. The CDR3 DNA reads as TGCGCCAGCAGCCCCTGGTGGGGACAGAGAAATCCGAGCTCCTACAATGAGCAGTTCTTC.

CDR3 sequence (DNA): TGCGCCAGCAGCTATGAGTCCGGGGAGCTGTTTTTT. Protein product: CASSYESGELFF. The chain combines TRBV5-1 with TRBJ2-2; D not resolved. V was cut by 3 bases and J by 6 bases, with 6 bases left in between. Germline CDR1 reads SGHRS; CDR2 reads YFSETQ. The CDR3 is 12 amino acids.

CDR3 DNA: TGTGCCAGCAGTGAAAGGTGGGAGGGGATCACAGATACGCAGTATTTT. Translation: CASSERWEGITDTQYF. The chain recombines TRBV6-1 with TRBJ2-3; TRBD2 aligns across 7 bases. The ends lost 2 bases at V and 2 bases at J; junction bases unmatched: 7. Germline V gene lookup returns CDR1 MNHNS and CDR2 SASEGT. The CDR3 totals 16 residues.